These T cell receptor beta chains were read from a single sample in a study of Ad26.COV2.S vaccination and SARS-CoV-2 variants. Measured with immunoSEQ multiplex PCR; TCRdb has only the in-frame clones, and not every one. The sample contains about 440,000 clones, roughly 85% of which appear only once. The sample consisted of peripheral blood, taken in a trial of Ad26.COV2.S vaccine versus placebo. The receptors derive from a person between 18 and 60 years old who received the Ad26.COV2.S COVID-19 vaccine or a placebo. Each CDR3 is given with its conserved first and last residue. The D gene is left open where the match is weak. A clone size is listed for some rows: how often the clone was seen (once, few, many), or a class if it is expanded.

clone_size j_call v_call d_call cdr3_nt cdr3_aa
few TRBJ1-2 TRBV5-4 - TGTGCCAGCAGCTTGCAGGGGAACTATGGCTACACCTTC CASSLQGNYGYTF
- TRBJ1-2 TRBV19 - TGTGCCAGCGATTCCGGGACTCGAACTAGTGGGGGTGGCTACACCTTC CASDSGTRTSGGGYTF
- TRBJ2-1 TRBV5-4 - TGTGCCAGCAGGACGGACTACCCAGGGAACAATGAGCAGTTCTTC CASRTDYPGNNEQFF
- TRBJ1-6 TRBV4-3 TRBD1 TGCGCCAGCAGCCAAGCGGGACAGGGGGCGATCGCTTCACCCCTCCACTTT CASSQAGQGAIASPLHF
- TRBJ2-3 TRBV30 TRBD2 TGTGCCTGGAGTGCAACAAGCGGGAGCTCAGATACGCAGTATTTT CAWSATSGSSDTQYF
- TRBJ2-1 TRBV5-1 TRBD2 TGCGCCAGCAGTAGTCTAGCGGGAGTTACCAATGAGCAGTTCTTC CASSSLAGVTNEQFF
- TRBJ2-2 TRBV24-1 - TGTGCCACCAGTGATTTGCGGGGGAACACCGGGGAGCTGTTTTTT CATSDLRGNTGELFF
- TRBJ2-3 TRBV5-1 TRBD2 TGCGCCAGCAGCCCTGGGGCCACTAGCGGGAGGAGGGATACGCAGTATTTT CASSPGATSGRRDTQYF
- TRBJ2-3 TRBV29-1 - TGCAGCGTTGAAGGTCCCGGAATCCTGGGTCCAGATACGCAGTATTTT CSVEGPGILGPDTQYF
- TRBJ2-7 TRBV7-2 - TGTGCCAGCAGCTTCTCCAGGGAAGGGGCCTACGAGCAGTACTTC CASSFSREGAYEQYF
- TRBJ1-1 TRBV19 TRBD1 TGTGCCAGTAGTATAGACGGGACAGGGATCTCCTCTGAAGCTTTCTTT CASSIDGTGISSEAFF
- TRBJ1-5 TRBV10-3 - TGTGCCATCAGTCCGTCAGGGGATAGCAATCAGCCCCAGCATTTT CAISPSGDSNQPQHF
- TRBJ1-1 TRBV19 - TGTGCCAGTATCTCACCCAGGGGAATGAACACTGAAGCTTTCTTT CASISPRGMNTEAFF
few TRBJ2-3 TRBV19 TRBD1 TGTGCCAGTAGTGTACAGGGGGCCCCCACGGAGGGGCAGTATTTT CASSVQGAPTEGQYF
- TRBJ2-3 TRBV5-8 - TGTGCCAGCAGCTTGGGGCGCAGGGGACGATCAGATACGCAGTATTTT CASSLGRRGRSDTQYF
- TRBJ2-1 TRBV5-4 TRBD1 TGTGCCAGCAGCTTTTTGGCTGCAGGGGGCTACAATGAGCAGTTCTTC CASSFLAAGGYNEQFF
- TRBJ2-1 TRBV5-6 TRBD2 TGTGCCAGCAGCTTCTTAACTAGCGGGAGGTACAATGAGCAGTTCTTC CASSFLTSGRYNEQFF
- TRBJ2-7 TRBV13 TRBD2 TGTGCCAGCATCGACACGAGGGAGGGCTACGAGCAGTACTTC CASIDTREGYEQYF
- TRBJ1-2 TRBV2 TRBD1 TGTGCCAGCAGCGGGGACAGCTATGGCTACACCTTC CASSGDSYGYTF
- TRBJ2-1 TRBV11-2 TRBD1 TGTGCCAGCAGCTTTGGGGTTTACAGGGGGAACAATGAGCAGTTCTTC CASSFGVYRGNNEQFF
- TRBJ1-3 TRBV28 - TGTGCCAGCAGTTTCCGGACTGTAAGCTCTGGAAACACCATATATTTT CASSFRTVSSGNTIYF
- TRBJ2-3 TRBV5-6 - TGTGCCAGCAGCTTGGCCCGGGGAGGTAACCGCGGGGCAGATACGCAGTATTTT CASSLARGGNRGADTQYF
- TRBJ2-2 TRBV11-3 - TGTGCCAGCAGCTTAGTTGGGGGCCGGGACACCGGGGAGCTGTTTTTT CASSLVGGRDTGELFF
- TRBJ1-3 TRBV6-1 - TGTGCCAGCAGTGAGACGGGGCCAGGCTCTGGAAACACCATATATTTT CASSETGPGSGNTIYF
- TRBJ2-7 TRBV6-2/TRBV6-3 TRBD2 TGTGCCAGCAGCCGTAGCGGGAGTTACAGGGAGCAGTACTTC CASSRSGSYREQYF
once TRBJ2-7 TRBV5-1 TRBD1 TGCGCCAGCAGCTTGGAGGCAGGGGGCAACTCCTACGAGCAGTACTTC CASSLEAGGNSYEQYF
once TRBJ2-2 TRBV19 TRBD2 TGTGCCAGTAGTACACTAGCGGGAGCAAACACCGGGGAGCTGTTTTTT CASSTLAGANTGELFF
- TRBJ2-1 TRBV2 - TGTGCCAGCAGGAAGACGGACGGGTGGTCTGAGCAGTTCTTC CASRKTDGWSEQFF
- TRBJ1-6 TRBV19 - TGTGCCAGTTCTGGGAATTCACCCCTCCACTTT CASSGNSPLHF
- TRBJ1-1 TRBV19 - TGTGCCAGTACCCTGGGCACGTTTGAAGCTTTCTTT CASTLGTFEAFF
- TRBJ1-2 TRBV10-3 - TGTGCCATCAGTCAAACAGGGTATGGCTACACCTTC CAISQTGYGYTF
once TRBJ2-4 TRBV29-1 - TGCAGCGTTGAGGGTGGACCGTTCAAGAACATTCAGTACTTC CSVEGGPFKNIQYF
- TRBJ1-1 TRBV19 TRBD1 TGTGCCAGTAGTACGGGACAGGGGTCATCTGAAGCTTTCTTT CASSTGQGSSEAFF
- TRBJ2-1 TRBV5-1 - TGCGCCAGCAGCGGGAGGTGGTTGGGGTACAATGAGCAGTTCTTC CASSGRWLGYNEQFF
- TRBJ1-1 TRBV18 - TGTGCCAGCTCACAAGGAGGGTGGAACACTGAAGCTTTCTTT CASSQGGWNTEAFF
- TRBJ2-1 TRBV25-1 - TGTGCCAGCAGGGGGCAAACGAATGAGCAGTTCTTC CASRGQTNEQFF
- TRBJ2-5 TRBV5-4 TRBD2 TGTGCCAGCAGCTTGGTGGCGGGAGGCTATGAGACCCAGTACTTC CASSLVAGGYETQYF
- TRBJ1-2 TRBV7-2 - TGTGCCAGCAGCCCGGGGGGGGAAACGTATGGCTACACCTTC CASSPGGETYGYTF
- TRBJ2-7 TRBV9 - TGTGCCAGCAGCGTCTCTCAGGACCACTCCTACGAGCAGTACTTC CASSVSQDHSYEQYF